The 14 T cell receptor beta chains below all came from one sample that was sequenced in a study of blood T cell repertoires in COVID-19. The repertoire was sequenced with immunoSEQ multiplex PCR; TCRdb's copy has only in-frame clones and lacks some. Among some 180,000 clones, approximately 83% were seen once, and the ten largest hold roughly 2%. The sample comprised peripheral blood. These receptors all stem from an elderly woman with acute or convalescent COVID-19.

The genes are TRBV6-5 and TRBJ1-1, with D unclear. V lost 10 bases to trimming and J lost 3 bases, with 12 bases between them. CDR1 is MNHEY and CDR2 is SVGAGI in the germline V gene. The CDR3 is made up of 12 amino acids. The CDR3 loop reads CATQHGDTEAFF. The DNA for the CDR3 is TGTGCCACTCAACACGGGGACACTGAAGCTTTCTTT.

This chain joins TRBV5-1 and TRBJ2-1; D perhaps matches TRBD2 (5 bases). The germline V gene encodes CDR1 SGHRS and CDR2 YFSETQ. This CDR3 has 15 amino acids. Trimming left V 4 bases short and J 4 bases short, with 15 bases between. The DNA of the CDR3 is TGCGCCAGCAGCCCGGACGGGAACTTATACAATGAGCAGTTCTTC. Translated, it gives CASSPDGNLYNEQFF.

The V call is TRBV12-3 or TRBV12-4, the J call TRBJ1-2; 8 nucleotides align to TRBD1. This CDR3 is built from 13 residues. The V and J ends lost 1 base and 7 bases, in that order; junction bases with no gene match: 2. The CDR3 DNA follows: TGTGCCAGCAGTTTAGGACAGGGGTTTGGCTACACCTTC. This translates into CASSLGQGFGYTF.

This clone was seen a handful of times. The V call is TRBV5-4, the J call TRBJ1-2, with unresolved D. With 4 bases removed from V and 3 bases from J, the gap between germline ends came to 25 bases. The CDR3 runs 18 residues. Germline CDR1 reads SGHNT; CDR2 reads YYREEE (reference sequence). The CDR3 sequence is CASSATRGSYPLDYGYTF. The CDR3, as DNA: TGTGCCAGCAGCGCTACCCGAGGCAGCTACCCTCTAGACTATGGCTACACCTTC.

The chain couples TRBV5-1 to TRBJ1-1; D not certain. The CDR3 spans 13 residues. The V gene's germline CDR1 is SGHRS and CDR2 YFSETQ. V lost 0 bases to trimming and J lost 2 bases, with 5 bases between them. The CDR3 nucleotides read TGCGCCAGCAGCTTGGAGCCAAACACTGAAGCTTTCTTT. Translation gives CASSLEPNTEAFF.

The V and J genes are TRBV7-3 and TRBJ2-5; 9 positions agree with TRBD2. This CDR3 is built from 15 residues. J gave up 5 bases and V 3 bases, and 7 bases lay outside the gene matches. Per the germline V gene, CDR1 is SGHTA and CDR2 is FQGTGA. CDR3 nucleotide sequence: TGTGCCAGCAGCTTCCGGGCGGGGGGGCCGGAGACCCAGTACTTC. Its translation: CASSFRAGGPETQYF.

The chain joins TRBV4-2 to TRBJ2-3; D perhaps matches TRBD2 (5 bases). The germline CDR1 and CDR2 sequences are LGHNA and YNFKEQ. The CDR3 runs to 16 residues. V lost 1 base and J lost 0, with 11 bases in between. CDR3 nucleotide sequence: TGTGCCAGCAGCCAAGTGGAGCGGTCTAGCACAGATACGCAGTATTTT. Translation gives CASSQVERSSTDTQYF.

The chain combines TRBV30 with TRBJ1-4, with TRBD1 matching over 7 bases. The CDR3 loop spans 14 amino acids. Germline V CDR1 and CDR2: GTSNPN, SVGIG (reference sequence). J gave up 7 bases and V 2 bases, and 7 bases lay outside the gene matches. The DNA for the CDR3 is TGTGCCTGGAGTTCCCAGGGGGTTGGTGAAAAACTGTTTTTT. Translation: CAWSSQGVGEKLFF. The full variable domain, its missing parts supplied by reference TRBV30 and TRBJ1-4, is SQTIHQWPATLVQPVGSPLSLECTVEGTSNPNLYWYRQAAGRGLQLLFYSVGIGQISSEVPQNLSASRPQDRQFILSSKKLLLSDSGFYLCAWSSQGVGEKLFFGSGTQLSVL.

This clone has only one observation. This chain joins TRBV12-3 or TRBV12-4 and TRBJ1-2; D perhaps matches TRBD1 (5 bases). The CDR3 is made up of 12 amino acids. V lost 7 bases, J lost 4 bases, and 10 bases lay in between. CDR3 amino acids: CASKGNSYGYTF. For the CDR3, the DNA is TGTGCCAGCAAGGGGAATAGCTATGGCTACACCTTC.

The gene calls are TRBV3-1 (or the pseudogene TRBV3-2) and TRBJ2-1, with TRBD2 matching over 16 bases. This CDR3 has 18 residues. V trimming: 3 bases; J trimming: 10 bases; junction bases outside the gene matches: 12. CDR1 is LGHDT and CDR2 is YNNKEL in the germline V gene (reference sequence). CDR3 region: CASSHPPGTSGRVQEQFF. CDR3 nucleotide sequence: TGTGCCAGCAGCCATCCCCCCGGGACTAGCGGGAGGGTACAGGAGCAGTTCTTC.

The chain carries TRBV7-2 and TRBJ2-1, with TRBD2 identical over 8 bases. The germline CDR1 and CDR2 sequences are SGHTA and FQGNSA. V lost 6 bases, J lost 6 bases, and 13 bases stayed unmatched. This CDR3 spans 16 amino acids. CDR3 coding DNA: TGTGCCAGCAGAGGCCCGGCGGCTAGCGGGCGCAATGAGCAGTTCTTC. It encodes CASRGPAASGRNEQFF.

The rearrangement links TRBV11-3 to TRBJ1-1; 11 positions match TRBD1. Germline CDR1 reads SGHNT; CDR2 reads YENEEA. This CDR3 is built from 15 residues. Losses at the gene ends were 5 bases for V and 4 bases for J; bases not matched to a gene: 6. For the CDR3, the DNA is TGTGCCAGCAGCCCCGGGACAGGGGGGACCACTGAAGCTTTCTTT. It encodes CASSPGTGGTTEAFF.

The chain uses TRBV3-1 (or the pseudogene TRBV3-2) and TRBJ2-5; D call uncertain. The germline gives CDR1 LGHDT, CDR2 YNNKEL (reference sequence). Trimming shortened V by 4 bases and J by 4 bases, and 13 bases separated the two germline ends. CDR3 length: 14 residues. This CDR3 reads CASSPDRVTETQYF. CDR3 in DNA: TGTGCCAGCAGCCCAGACCGAGTTACAGAGACCCAGTACTTC.

The genes are TRBV4-3 and TRBJ1-5, with TRBD1 as a possible D gene (5 bases). The germline V gene has CDR1 LGHNA and CDR2 YSLEER. The CDR3 extends over 21 amino acids. Trimming took 0 bases from V and 5 from J, leaving 29 bases between them. The CDR3 sequence: CASSQDAWAPAGLPLDQPQHF. In DNA form, the CDR3 reads TGCGCCAGCAGCCAAGACGCCTGGGCCCCCGCGGGGCTCCCACTGGATCAGCCCCAGCATTTT.